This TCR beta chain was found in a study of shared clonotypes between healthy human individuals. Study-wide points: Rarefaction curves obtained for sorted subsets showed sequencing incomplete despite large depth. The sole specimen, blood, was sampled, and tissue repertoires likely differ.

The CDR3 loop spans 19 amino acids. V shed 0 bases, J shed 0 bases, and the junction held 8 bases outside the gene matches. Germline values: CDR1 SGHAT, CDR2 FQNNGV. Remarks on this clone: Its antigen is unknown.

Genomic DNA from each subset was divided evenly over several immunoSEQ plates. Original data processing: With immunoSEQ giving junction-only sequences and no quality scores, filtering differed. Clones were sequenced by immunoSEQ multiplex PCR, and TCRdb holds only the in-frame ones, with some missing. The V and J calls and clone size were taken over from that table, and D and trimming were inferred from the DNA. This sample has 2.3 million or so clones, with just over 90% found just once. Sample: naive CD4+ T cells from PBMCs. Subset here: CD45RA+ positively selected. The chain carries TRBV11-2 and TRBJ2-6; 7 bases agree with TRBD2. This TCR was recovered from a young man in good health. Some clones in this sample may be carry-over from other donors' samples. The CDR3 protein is CASSLDSSGYRSGANVLTF. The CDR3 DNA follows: TGTGCCAGCAGCTTAGATAGTAGCGGGTACCGCTCTGGGGCCAACGTCCTGACTTTC.